This is a list of T cell receptor beta chains from one sample in a study of blood T cell repertoires in COVID-19. Sequenced by immunoSEQ multiplex PCR; TCRdb stores in-frame clones only, minus some. The sample holds some 250,000 clones; about 90% are singletons and the top ten take 6.2%. Source material: peripheral blood. The receptor set was obtained from a man in his sixties with acute or convalescent COVID-19. CDR3s include the opening cysteine and the closing phenylalanine or tryptophan. D genes are given only for firm matches. The size of a clone is reported for some rows only, either as once, few or many, or as a class for expanded clones.

d_call: .; clone_size: .; j_call: TRBJ2-3; v_call: TRBV6-5; cdr3_nt: TGTGCCAGCAGTTACCCGGACTGGCAAAGCACAGATACGCAGTATTTT; cdr3_aa: CASSYPDWQSTDTQYF
d_call: .; clone_size: .; j_call: TRBJ2-5; v_call: TRBV6-5; cdr3_nt: TGTGCCAGCAGTTACGGTTCCCAGGGGGAGACCCAGTACTTC; cdr3_aa: CASSYGSQGETQYF
d_call: .; clone_size: .; j_call: TRBJ2-6; v_call: TRBV19; cdr3_nt: TGTGCCAGTAGGACCCGGGGCTCTGGGGCCAACGTCCTGACTTTC; cdr3_aa: CASRTRGSGANVLTF
d_call: TRBD1; clone_size: .; j_call: TRBJ1-1; v_call: TRBV9; cdr3_nt: TGTGCCAGCAGCGTAGCTTCGGGACAGCGAGTGAACACTGAAGCTTTCTTT; cdr3_aa: CASSVASGQRVNTEAFF
d_call: .; clone_size: .; j_call: TRBJ1-1; v_call: TRBV11-3; cdr3_nt: TGTGCCAGCACTCGACTTGCCGAGAGCACTGAAGCTTTCTTT; cdr3_aa: CASTRLAESTEAFF
d_call: .; clone_size: .; j_call: TRBJ2-7; v_call: TRBV4-3; cdr3_nt: TGCGCCAGCAGCCAAGAGGCTAGTGGGGCGGGGGAGCAGTACTTC; cdr3_aa: CASSQEASGAGEQYF
d_call: TRBD2; clone_size: .; j_call: TRBJ2-1; v_call: TRBV2; cdr3_nt: TGTGCCCGAGGGACTAGCGGGAGAAATGAGCAGTTCTTC; cdr3_aa: CARGTSGRNEQFF
d_call: TRBD2; clone_size: .; j_call: TRBJ2-7; v_call: TRBV5-1; cdr3_nt: TGCGCCAGCAGCTTGGAGGGGACTAGCTACGAGCAGTACTTC; cdr3_aa: CASSLEGTSYEQYF
d_call: .; clone_size: once; j_call: TRBJ1-5; v_call: TRBV2; cdr3_nt: TGTGCCAGCAGTGAATACAGGGGCAATCAGCCCCAGCATTTT; cdr3_aa: CASSEYRGNQPQHF
d_call: .; clone_size: .; j_call: TRBJ1-1; v_call: TRBV4-1; cdr3_nt: TGCGCCAGCAGCCAAGAAGGCAGGGCCCGAGGTAACACTGAAGCTTTCTTT; cdr3_aa: CASSQEGRARGNTEAFF
d_call: TRBD1; clone_size: .; j_call: TRBJ1-4; v_call: TRBV6-5; cdr3_nt: TGTGCCAGCAGTTCAATCAGGGGGACTAATGAAAAACTGTTTTTT; cdr3_aa: CASSSIRGTNEKLFF
d_call: TRBD1; clone_size: .; j_call: TRBJ2-5; v_call: TRBV12-5; cdr3_nt: TGTGCTAGTGGCCGGGACAGGCCTCAAGAGACCCAGTACTTC; cdr3_aa: CASGRDRPQETQYF
d_call: TRBD1; clone_size: .; j_call: TRBJ1-5; v_call: TRBV28; cdr3_nt: TGTGCCAGCAGTTTATCCCCGGCAGGGGGAGGTCAGCCCCAGCATTTT; cdr3_aa: CASSLSPAGGGQPQHF
d_call: .; clone_size: .; j_call: TRBJ1-6; v_call: TRBV18; cdr3_nt: TGTGCCAGCTCACCACCCAGTCGCTCCTATAATTCACCCCTCCACTTT; cdr3_aa: CASSPPSRSYNSPLHF
d_call: .; clone_size: once; j_call: TRBJ1-2; v_call: TRBV19; cdr3_nt: TGTGCCAGTAACGAGGGTTCCTATGGCTACACCTTC; cdr3_aa: CASNEGSYGYTF
d_call: .; clone_size: .; j_call: TRBJ2-2; v_call: TRBV18; cdr3_nt: TGTGCCAGCTCGTCGGACAAGAACACCGGGGAGCTGTTTTTT; cdr3_aa: CASSSDKNTGELFF
d_call: .; clone_size: .; j_call: TRBJ1-2; v_call: TRBV6-5; cdr3_nt: TGTGCCAGCACCCGGACTTCTAACTATGGCTACACCTTC; cdr3_aa: CASTRTSNYGYTF
d_call: .; clone_size: .; j_call: TRBJ1-2; v_call: TRBV19; cdr3_nt: TGTGCCAGTAGTACTCAGCCCTCGGCGGGCGGCTACACCTTC; cdr3_aa: CASSTQPSAGGYTF
d_call: .; clone_size: .; j_call: TRBJ1-4; v_call: TRBV15; cdr3_nt: TGTGCCACCAGCAGAGATAACGGAGGAGAAAAACTGTTTTTT; cdr3_aa: CATSRDNGGEKLFF
d_call: TRBD1; clone_size: .; j_call: TRBJ1-3; v_call: TRBV28; cdr3_nt: TGTGCCAGCAGTCCCCGGGACAGTACCTCTGGAAACACCATATATTTT; cdr3_aa: CASSPRDSTSGNTIYF
d_call: .; clone_size: once; j_call: TRBJ1-2; v_call: TRBV28; cdr3_nt: TGTGCCAACCAGGGGTCGGCAGGTGATGGCTACACCTTC; cdr3_aa: CANQGSAGDGYTF
d_call: .; clone_size: .; j_call: TRBJ2-7; v_call: TRBV19; cdr3_nt: TGTGCCAGTAGTCCCGACAGGTACGAGCAGTACTTC; cdr3_aa: CASSPDRYEQYF
d_call: TRBD1; clone_size: .; j_call: TRBJ1-2; v_call: TRBV6-2/TRBV6-3; cdr3_nt: TGTGCCAGCAGTATATCCCGGACAGGGGCCGTTTCTAACTATGGCTACACCTTC; cdr3_aa: CASSISRTGAVSNYGYTF
d_call: .; clone_size: few; j_call: TRBJ1-5; v_call: TRBV6-1; cdr3_nt: TGTGCCAGCAGTGAAGCATTAGGGGCACAGCCCCAGCATTTT; cdr3_aa: CASSEALGAQPQHF
d_call: TRBD1; clone_size: once; j_call: TRBJ2-7; v_call: TRBV6-2/TRBV6-3; cdr3_nt: TGTGCCAGCAGTTACTCGACAGGGGTCAACGAGCAGTACTTC; cdr3_aa: CASSYSTGVNEQYF
d_call: .; clone_size: .; j_call: TRBJ1-1; v_call: TRBV24-1; cdr3_nt: TGTGCCACCAGTTGGCGGGGTGAAGCTTTCTTT; cdr3_aa: CATSWRGEAFF
d_call: TRBD2; clone_size: .; j_call: TRBJ2-7; v_call: TRBV6-2/TRBV6-3; cdr3_nt: TGTGCCAGCAGTTACGGCATTAGCGGGATGGTCTCCTACGAGCAGTACTTC; cdr3_aa: CASSYGISGMVSYEQYF
d_call: .; clone_size: few; j_call: TRBJ2-1; v_call: TRBV11-3; cdr3_nt: TGTGCCAGCAGCTCTCCTAGGATCTACAATGAGCAGTTCTTC; cdr3_aa: CASSSPRIYNEQFF
d_call: .; clone_size: .; j_call: TRBJ1-5; v_call: TRBV5-5; cdr3_nt: TGTGCCAGCAGCTTGGACCAGGGATTCAATCAGCCCCAGCATTTT; cdr3_aa: CASSLDQGFNQPQHF
d_call: .; clone_size: once; j_call: TRBJ1-1; v_call: TRBV6-4; cdr3_nt: TGTGCCAGCAGCGCGGACTGGAACACTGAAGCTTTCTTT; cdr3_aa: CASSADWNTEAFF
d_call: .; clone_size: once; j_call: TRBJ2-5; v_call: TRBV7-9; cdr3_nt: TGTGCCAGCAGCTTAAGGGGGGGCGATAAGACCCAGTACTTC; cdr3_aa: CASSLRGGDKTQYF
d_call: .; clone_size: .; j_call: TRBJ2-3; v_call: TRBV18; cdr3_nt: TGTGCCAGCTCACCACGACAAACAGATACGCAGTATTTT; cdr3_aa: CASSPRQTDTQYF
d_call: .; clone_size: .; j_call: TRBJ2-7; v_call: TRBV24-1; cdr3_nt: TGTGCCACCAGTGAACAGCCAGGAGGGGAGCAGTACTTC; cdr3_aa: CATSEQPGGEQYF
d_call: TRBD1; clone_size: .; j_call: TRBJ2-3; v_call: TRBV19; cdr3_nt: TGTGCCAGTAGACGCGGACAGGGCTACACAGATACGCAGTATTTT; cdr3_aa: CASRRGQGYTDTQYF
d_call: .; clone_size: .; j_call: TRBJ2-3; v_call: TRBV28; cdr3_nt: TGTGCCAGCAGTTTATACAAGTTTCCGCAGTATTTT; cdr3_aa: CASSLYKFPQYF
d_call: TRBD2; clone_size: .; j_call: TRBJ2-5; v_call: TRBV6-5; cdr3_nt: TGTGCCAGCAGTCGGACTAGCGGGAGTGGAGAGACCCAGTACTTC; cdr3_aa: CASSRTSGSGETQYF
d_call: .; clone_size: .; j_call: TRBJ1-6; v_call: TRBV7-9; cdr3_nt: TGTGCCAGCAGCTCAACAGGGTACACGAAGAATTCACCCCTCCACTTT; cdr3_aa: CASSSTGYTKNSPLHF
d_call: .; clone_size: .; j_call: TRBJ1-1; v_call: TRBV28; cdr3_nt: TGTGCCAGCAGGGAGGGGCCCATGAACACTGAAGCTTTCTTT; cdr3_aa: CASREGPMNTEAFF
d_call: TRBD2; clone_size: .; j_call: TRBJ2-3; v_call: TRBV18; cdr3_nt: TGTGCCAGCTCACTGAGCGGGAGGACAGATACGCAGTATTTT; cdr3_aa: CASSLSGRTDTQYF
d_call: TRBD1; clone_size: .; j_call: TRBJ1-5; v_call: TRBV10-3; cdr3_nt: TGTGCCATTTCCGGGACAGACATTCAGCCCCAGCATTTT; cdr3_aa: CAISGTDIQPQHF